The rows below give T cell receptor beta chains drawn from one sample of a study of beta chain features in type 1 diabetes. Generated by immunoSEQ multiplex PCR, the TCRdb table keeps only in-frame clones and is missing some. Among 300,000 to 350,000 clones listed, 9.3% were seen once. The sample was central memory CD4+ T cells from blood. The receptor source for this set is a man under 40 with type 1 diabetes. Both conserved end residues are part of each CDR3. Fields, in order: clone size, D gene, J gene, V gene, CDR3 protein, CDR3 DNA. D genes are given only for firm matches. Clone size appears in some rows only: once, few, many, or a class for an expanded clone.

size: few
D: TRBD1
J: TRBJ1-5
V: TRBV7-9
CDR3: CASSPADRDHQPQHF
DNA: TGTGCCAGCAGCCCGGCGGACAGGGACCATCAGCCCCAGCATTTT

size: -
D: -
J: TRBJ2-1
V: TRBV11-2
CDR3: CASSLRQGWIYNEQFF
DNA: TGTGCCAGCAGCTTAAGGCAGGGATGGATCTACAATGAGCAGTTCTTC

size: -
D: -
J: TRBJ2-5
V: TRBV2
CDR3: CASSEALSTGGAQYF
DNA: TGTGCCAGCAGTGAAGCGCTTAGTACTGGAGGGGCCCAGTACTTC

size: -
D: -
J: TRBJ2-3
V: TRBV27
CDR3: CASSPNPGFRADTQYF
DNA: TGTGCCAGCAGCCCAAACCCAGGATTTCGGGCCGATACGCAGTATTTT

size: -
D: TRBD2
J: TRBJ2-7
V: TRBV5-1
CDR3: CASSLVGRNHDEQYF
DNA: TGCGCCAGCAGCTTGGTCGGGAGGAATCACGACGAGCAGTACTTC

size: -
D: TRBD1
J: TRBJ2-5
V: TRBV6-1
CDR3: CASSHGTGEETQYF
DNA: TGTGCCAGCAGTCACGGGACAGGGGAAGAGACCCAGTACTTC

size: -
D: -
J: TRBJ1-3
V: TRBV2
CDR3: CASRDGSPGNTIYF
DNA: TGTGCCAGCAGGGACGGCTCTCCTGGAAACACCATATATTTT

size: few
D: -
J: TRBJ2-7
V: TRBV7-2
CDR3: CASSFRDGSYEQYF
DNA: TGTGCCAGCAGCTTCCGGGACGGGAGCTACGAGCAGTACTTC

size: few
D: -
J: TRBJ2-7
V: TRBV25-1
CDR3: CASSGLSGQYF
DNA: TGTGCCAGCAGCGGACTCTCCGGGCAGTACTTC

size: -
D: -
J: TRBJ1-6
V: TRBV11-2
CDR3: CASSTRDLYNSPLHF
DNA: TGTGCCAGCAGCACCCGGGACCTTTATAATTCACCCCTCCACTTT

size: -
D: -
J: TRBJ1-1
V: TRBV28
CDR3: CASRYGAEAFF
DNA: TGTGCCAGCAGATACGGGGCTGAAGCTTTCTTT

size: -
D: -
J: TRBJ2-2
V: TRBV2
CDR3: CASSEGRKMKSGELFF
DNA: TGTGCCAGCAGTGAAGGCCGGAAGATGAAATCCGGGGAGCTGTTTTTT

size: few
D: TRBD2
J: TRBJ2-2
V: TRBV30
CDR3: CAWRTSGVLSGELFF
DNA: TGTGCCTGGAGGACTAGCGGGGTCCTATCCGGGGAGCTGTTTTTT

size: few
D: -
J: TRBJ2-5
V: TRBV5-1
CDR3: CASGLGETQYF
DNA: TGCGCCAGCGGGCTTGGGGAGACCCAGTACTTC

size: few
D: -
J: TRBJ1-2
V: TRBV7-7
CDR3: CASSLDRDGYGYTF
DNA: TGTGCTAGCAGCTTAGATCGGGACGGCTATGGCTACACCTTC

size: few
D: TRBD2
J: TRBJ2-7
V: TRBV5-6
CDR3: CASSPTGLASYEQYF
DNA: TGTGCCAGCAGCCCAACCGGACTAGCGTCCTACGAGCAGTACTTC

size: -
D: TRBD1
J: TRBJ2-5
V: TRBV5-4
CDR3: CASSLGTGQETQYF
DNA: TGTGCCAGCAGCCTCGGGACAGGCCAAGAGACCCAGTACTTC

size: few
D: TRBD1
J: TRBJ2-5
V: TRBV6-6
CDR3: CASSNPGTGETQYF
DNA: TGTGCCAGCAGTAATCCCGGGACAGGGGAGACCCAGTACTTC

size: -
D: -
J: TRBJ1-6
V: TRBV6-5
CDR3: CASSKQESYNSPLHF
DNA: TGTGCCAGCAGTAAACAGGAATCCTATAATTCACCCCTCCACTTT

size: -
D: TRBD1
J: TRBJ1-5
V: TRBV5-6
CDR3: CASSGPGTASNQPQHF
DNA: TGTGCCAGCAGCGGTCCCGGGACAGCTAGCAATCAGCCCCAGCATTTT

size: -
D: -
J: TRBJ1-2
V: TRBV5-6
CDR3: CASTSTAYYGYTF
DNA: TGTGCCAGCACCTCTACGGCTTACTATGGCTACACCTTC

size: many
D: -
J: TRBJ2-3
V: TRBV7-2
CDR3: CASSFQGVGTDTQYF
DNA: TGTGCCAGCAGCTTTCAAGGGGTAGGAACAGATACGCAGTATTTT

size: few
D: -
J: TRBJ1-1
V: TRBV2
CDR3: CASSDRGPVTNTEAFF
DNA: TGTGCCAGCAGTGACCGGGGACCGGTCACGAACACTGAAGCTTTCTTT

size: -
D: TRBD1
J: TRBJ1-5
V: TRBV19
CDR3: CASSTTGGNQPQHF
DNA: TGTGCCAGTAGTACGACAGGGGGCAATCAGCCCCAGCATTTT